The rows below give T cell receptor beta chains drawn from one sample of a study of blood T cell repertoires in COVID-19. This table comes from immunoSEQ multiplex PCR, and its TCRdb copy is limited to in-frame clones, with some not included. The data contain about 41,000 clones, around four fifths of them singletons. The sample taken for sequencing was peripheral blood. The source of these receptors is a woman of 80 years or more with active or convalescent COVID-19. CDR3s include the opening cysteine and the closing phenylalanine or tryptophan. The order of the fields is clone size, V gene, D gene, J gene, CDR3 protein, CDR3 DNA. D genes are given only for firm matches. Clone size is stated in some rows and not others, as once, few, many or a class when expanded.

>NA|TRBV6-6|NA|TRBJ1-6
CASSYMGNNSPLHF
TGTGCCAGCAGTTACATGGGCAACAATTCACCCCTCCACTTT
>NA|TRBV7-8|TRBD2|TRBJ2-2
CASSHGRGATGELFF
TGTGCCAGCAGCCACGGGAGGGGCGCCACCGGGGAGCTGTTTTTT
>once|TRBV4-2|TRBD1|TRBJ1-4
CASSHGDRDGEKLFF
TGTGCCAGCAGCCATGGGGACAGGGATGGTGAAAAACTGTTTTTT
>once|TRBV4-2|NA|TRBJ2-7
CASSPDLSGSYEQYF
TGTGCCAGCAGCCCAGATCTCAGCGGGTCTTACGAGCAGTACTTC
>NA|TRBV29-1|TRBD1|TRBJ2-7
CSVVGYRDRVYF
TGCAGCGTTGTGGGATACCGGGACAGAGTATACTTC
>few|TRBV27|TRBD1|TRBJ1-6
CASRNRDRANSPLHF
TGTGCCAGCAGAAACCGGGACAGGGCCAATTCACCCCTCCACTTT
>NA|TRBV6-5|TRBD2|TRBJ2-3
CASRRTSGNTDTQYF
TGTGCCAGCAGGAGGACTAGCGGGAACACAGATACGCAGTATTTT
>many|TRBV27|NA|TRBJ2-1
CASSRLGSYSYNEQFF
TGTGCCAGCAGTCGCCTAGGTTCTTACTCCTACAATGAGCAGTTCTTC
>NA|TRBV5-1|TRBD1|TRBJ1-6
CASSLGDRAFSPLHF
TGCGCCAGCAGCCTGGGGGACAGGGCTTTTTCACCCCTCCACTTT
>once|TRBV10-3|NA|TRBJ1-1
CAISESGGGRTEAFF
TGTGCCATCAGTGAGTCGGGAGGGGGGAGGACTGAAGCTTTCTTT
>NA|TRBV5-5|TRBD2|TRBJ2-2
CASSLGLGRAPGELFF
TGTGCCAGCAGCTTGGGGCTCGGGAGGGCCCCCGGGGAGCTGTTTTTT
>once|TRBV12-3/TRBV12-4|NA|TRBJ2-7
CASSLSSEQYF
TGTGCCAGCAGTTTATCCAGCGAGCAGTACTTC
>NA|TRBV14|TRBD2|TRBJ2-7
CASSQDQRRSAGLAGAKEWEQYF
TGTGCCAGCAGCCAAGACCAAAGACGCTCAGCGGGACTAGCGGGAGCAAAGGAATGGGAGCAGTACTTC
>NA|TRBV27|TRBD2|TRBJ2-2
CASSSQTQGLAEHTGELFF
TGTGCCAGCAGTTCCCAGACCCAGGGACTAGCGGAACACACCGGGGAGCTGTTTTTT
>NA|TRBV30|TRBD1|TRBJ1-2
CAWSKGTGEINYGYTF
TGTGCCTGGAGTAAAGGGACAGGGGAAATCAACTATGGCTACACCTTC
>NA|TRBV7-2|TRBD2|TRBJ2-1
CASSVATSGSSYNEQFF
TGTGCCAGCAGCGTGGCGACTAGCGGGAGCTCCTACAATGAGCAGTTCTTC
>NA|TRBV7-3|TRBD2|TRBJ2-1
CASSKSGTSMIDEQFF
TGTGCCAGCAGCAAATCCGGGACTAGCATGATCGATGAGCAGTTCTTC
>few|TRBV11-3|NA|TRBJ2-3
CASSLAGDLHTQYF
TGTGCCAGCAGCTTAGCGGGGGACCTCCATACGCAGTATTTT
>NA|TRBV11-3|NA|TRBJ2-7
CASSRDSLGEQYF
TGTGCCAGCAGTCGGGACTCCTTGGGCGAGCAGTACTTC
>NA|TRBV28|NA|TRBJ1-2
CASRAAYGYTF
TGTGCCAGCAGAGCTGCATATGGCTACACCTTC
>NA|TRBV5-1|TRBD2|TRBJ2-1
CASSPREGLSVEQFF
TGCGCCAGCAGCCCACGGGAGGGCCTATCGGTTGAGCAGTTCTTC
>NA|TRBV7-9|NA|TRBJ1-2
CASIGGNYGYTF
TGTGCCAGCATCGGGGGAAACTATGGCTACACCTTC
>NA|TRBV18|NA|TRBJ1-2
CASSPGGKGSYGYTF
TGTGCCAGCTCACCAGGGGGCAAGGGCAGCTATGGCTACACCTTC
>once|TRBV19|TRBD1|TRBJ2-3
CASRGQVEADTQYF
TGTGCCAGTAGGGGACAGGTGGAGGCAGATACGCAGTATTTT
>once|TRBV5-1|NA|TRBJ1-6
CASSRGTADNSPLHF
TGCGCCAGCAGTCGTGGAACAGCCGATAATTCACCCCTCCACTTT
>NA|TRBV10-3|TRBD1|TRBJ2-1
CAMSGDRYNEQFF
TGTGCCATGTCCGGGGACAGGTACAATGAGCAGTTCTTC
>NA|TRBV29-1|NA|TRBJ2-5
CSVEVLDRTARRQETQYF
TGCAGCGTTGAAGTACTGGACAGAACCGCTAGGAGACAAGAGACCCAGTACTTC
>NA|TRBV28|TRBD2|TRBJ2-1
CASSFDGTSGINEQFF
TGTGCCAGCAGTTTTGACGGGACTAGCGGGATAAATGAGCAGTTCTTC